The present TCR beta chain was sequenced within a study of blood T cell repertoires in COVID-19. Across the study: Collection of acute and convalescent COVID-19 samples took place in the United States, Italy and Spain. The analysed material was cDNA or gDNA that came from T cells, B-cell-depleted T cells, or PBMCs.

This clone was picked up a small number of times. From germline, CDR1 is SGHDT and CDR2 YYEEEE. The CDR3 consists of 13 residues. V lost 5 bases, J lost 7 bases, and 7 bases stayed unmatched. As processed by the authors: Estimation of nucleated cell counts was performed using reference gene primer amplification. The method was immunoSEQ multiplex PCR; TCRdb's version includes in-frame clones alone and lacks a portion of them. V and J calls and clone size are given by that table; D and trimming were obtained from the DNA. The sample consists of approximately 280,000 clones, around 85% of them appearing once.

Sequenced input: peripheral blood. The receptor was derived from a woman under 40 who had recovered from COVID-19. The rearrangement links TRBV5-6 to TRBJ1-2, with 8 bases lining up with TRBD1. Written as DNA, the CDR3 is TGTGCCAGCAGTTCGACAGGGGTCCCTGGCTACACCTTC. It codes for CASSSTGVPGYTF. The full variable domain, with the rest looked up from reference TRBV5-6 and TRBJ1-2, is DAGVTQSPTHLIKTRGQQVTLRCSPKSGHDTVSWYQQALGQGPQFIFQYYEEEERQRGNFPDRFSGHQFPNYSSELNVNALLLGDSALYLCASSSTGVPGYTFGSGTRLTVV.